What follows are 27 T cell receptor beta chains derived from one specimen sequenced in a study of CD8+ T cells in alopecia areata. RNA, once extracted, was reverse transcribed into cDNA for use as the sequencing template. Sequencing was performed with immunoSEQ multiplex PCR; in TCRdb, only in-frame clones are kept and a portion is missing. The sample yields some 220,000 clones, 50% to 70% seen once. Treatment of the sample: oral pan-JAK inhibitor, 5-10 mg twice daily. The material sequenced was CD4+ T cells sorted from blood, taken at week 4, from a patient treated with tofacitinib. The receptors stem from a human donor with alopecia areata.

The chain links TRBV5-5 to TRBJ2-6; D ambiguous. The CDR3 extends over 13 amino acids. In germline, CDR1 is SGHKS, CDR2 YYEKEE (reference sequence). V was shortened by 2 bases and J by 2 bases, with 2 bases between the two germline ends. The CDR3 sequence: CASSLAGANVLTF. DNA for the CDR3: TGTGCCAGCAGCTTAGCTGGGGCCAACGTCCTGACTTTC.

The chain joins TRBV7-3 to TRBJ2-5, with 7 bases fitting TRBD2. Germline V CDR1 and CDR2: SGHTA, FQGTGA. The CDR3 is 16 residues long. Germline trimming cut 5 bases from V and 0 bases from J; bases unmatched to any gene: 9. In nucleotides, the CDR3 is TGTGCCAGCAGCACCACTAGCGCGTGGTACCAAGAGACCCAGTACTTC. It yields the protein CASSTTSAWYQETQYF.

This clone was seen more than once but under ten times. CDR3 region: CASSPSGQGSQPQHF. Here the CDR3 DNA reads TGTGCCAGCAGCCCATCGGGACAGGGAAGTCAGCCCCAGCATTTT. The chain joins TRBV7-2 to TRBJ1-5, with TRBD1 identical over 9 bases. V trimming: 5 bases; J trimming: 6 bases; junction bases outside the gene matches: 8. This CDR3 is 15 amino acids long. CDR1 is SGHTA and CDR2 is FQGNSA in the germline V gene. Combining the CDR3 with reference TRBV7-2 and TRBJ1-5 gives the whole variable domain GAGVSQSPSNKVTEKGKDVELRCDPISGHTALYWYRQSLGQGLEFLIYFQGNSAPDKSGLPSDRFSAERTGGSVSTLTIQRTQQEDSAVYLCASSPSGQGSQPQHFGDGTRLSIL.

The V and J genes are TRBV30 and TRBJ1-5; possible D gene TRBD1, 5 bases. The V gene's germline CDR1 is GTSNPN and CDR2 SVGIG (reference sequence). The V end was cut by 2 bases, the J end by 3 bases, with 8 bases between. CDR3 length: 13 residues. The CDR3, as DNA: TGTGCCTGGAGTTCGGGACCCAATCAGCCCCAGCATTTT. Its protein product is CAWSSGPNQPQHF.

The rearrangement uses TRBV6-6 and TRBJ1-1, with no clear D. The CDR3 sequence is 13 residues long. Trimming pared 6 bases from V and 5 bases from J, leaving 13 bases between. Germline CDR1 and CDR2: MNHNY and SVGAGI (reference sequence). The CDR3 loop is CASRELWWTEAFF. The CDR3 DNA follows: TGTGCCAGCAGGGAACTTTGGTGGACTGAAGCTTTCTTT.

V and J are TRBV29-1 and TRBJ1-2, with D perhaps matching TRBD1 (5 bases). The germline CDR1 and CDR2 sequences are SQVTM and ANQGSEA. Trimming cost V 3 bases and J 4 bases, with 12 bases left between them. This CDR3 region has 13 residues. The CDR3 loop is CSVETGVRYGYTF. The CDR3 DNA reads TGCAGCGTTGAGACGGGGGTTCGCTATGGCTACACCTTC.

This clone was seen repeatedly, ten times or more. The chain has TRBV29-1 and TRBJ2-3, with 11 bases matching TRBD2. Germline loops: CDR1 SQVTM, CDR2 ANQGSEA. The CDR3 runs 16 residues. J lost 3 bases, V lost 4 bases, and 9 bases had no gene match. The CDR3 is CSVATSGGLGTDTQYF. In nucleotides, the CDR3 is TGCAGCGTTGCAACTAGCGGGGGCCTGGGGACAGATACGCAGTATTTT.

There are a few counts of this clone. J is TRBJ2-7 and V is TRBV28, with 8 bases fitting TRBD1. Germline V gives CDR1 MDHEN, CDR2 SYDVKM. J was trimmed by 5 bases and V by 7 bases; bases with no gene match: 7. The CDR3 totals 13 residues. For the CDR3, the DNA is TGTGCCAGCAAACGGCAGGGGGCCGACGAGCAGTACTTC. Protein product: CASKRQGADEQYF.

The chain employs TRBV4-3 and TRBJ1-6; no definite D call. Germline V gives CDR1 LGHNA, CDR2 YSLEER. CDR3 length: 13 amino acids. The V end was cut by 0 bases, the J end by 9 bases, with 6 bases between. The CDR3 here is CASSQEIISPLHF. The DNA of the CDR3 is TGCGCCAGCAGCCAAGAGATTATTTCACCCCTCCACTTT.

This clone was recorded only once. V gene TRBV29-1 combines with J gene TRBJ2-1; D call uncertain. This CDR3 region has 10 residues. The germline gives CDR1 SQVTM, CDR2 ANQGSEA. V was pared by 4 bases and J by 10 bases, with 8 bases between. The CDR3 here is CSVGAIEQFF. The DNA of the CDR3 is TGCAGCGTTGGGGCCATAGAGCAGTTCTTC.

V and J are TRBV20-1 and TRBJ2-1, with D uncertain. Trimming removed 4 bases from V and 7 bases from J, with 8 bases in between. The CDR3 runs 11 residues. Germline V gene data show CDR1 as DFQATT and CDR2 as SNEGSKA (reference sequence). DNA for the CDR3: TGCAGTGCTATCAAGACAAATGAGCAGTTCTTC. This sequence encodes CSAIKTNEQFF.

V and J are TRBV5-1 and TRBJ2-4, with D possibly matching TRBD2 (5 bases). V dropped 4 bases and J dropped 0 bases, with 17 bases sitting between them. The CDR3 spans 17 residues. Per the germline V gene, CDR1 is SGHRS and CDR2 is YFSETQ. CDR3: CASSLPVEALAKNIQYF. The DNA for the CDR3 is TGCGCCAGCAGCCTGCCAGTGGAGGCGCTAGCCAAAAACATTCAGTACTTC.

This clone appeared a few times. This chain links TRBV7-9 with TRBJ2-7; 7 positions match TRBD1. The CDR3 has 15 residues. The germline gives CDR1 SEHNR, CDR2 FQNEAQ (reference sequence). Germline trimming cut 4 bases from V and 3 bases from J; bases unmatched to any gene: 9. In DNA form, the CDR3 reads TGTGCCAGCAGCTCCGACAGGGTAGGTCGCTACGAGCAGTACTTC. This translates into CASSSDRVGRYEQYF.

The chain has TRBV23-1 and TRBJ1-2, with 8 bases identical to TRBD1. Being an ORF, TRBV23-1 has a function that is uncertain. V dropped 3 bases and J dropped 7; count of bases not matched to a gene: 7. The CDR3 runs 14 residues. The CDR3 nucleotides read TGCGCCAGCAGTCAGCGGACAGGGCGGGGTGGCTACACCTTC. The encoded protein is CASSQRTGRGGYTF.

V is TRBV25-1 and J is TRBJ2-7; 8 bases fit TRBD2. The CDR3 totals 13 residues. Per the germline V gene, CDR1 is MGHDK and CDR2 is SYGVNS. Trimming cost V 9 bases and J 4 bases; bases outside gene matches: 8. The CDR3 bases are TGTGCCAGTGGGCTCGGGGGGGATTACGAGCAGTACTTC. Translated, it gives CASGLGGDYEQYF.

V and J are TRBV29-1 and TRBJ1-1; 7 positions agree with TRBD1. Germline V gives CDR1 SQVTM, CDR2 ANQGSEA. The CDR3 extends over 13 amino acids. Germline trimming cut 0 bases from V and 8 bases from J; bases unmatched to any gene: 6. The CDR3: CSVEDGQENEAFF. In nucleotides, the CDR3 is TGCAGCGTTGAAGATGGACAGGAGAACGAAGCTTTCTTT.

This chain links TRBV2 with TRBJ2-6; the D gene is possibly TRBD2 (6 bases). CDR1 and CDR2 (germline): SNHLY, FYNNEI. The CDR3 sequence is 18 residues long. V lost 6 bases, J lost 0 bases, and 18 bases lay in between. CDR3 nucleotides: TGTGCCAGCAGACCCGGGGCGGGGAGGAGCTCTGGGGCCAACGTCCTGACTTTC. This encodes CASRPGAGRSSGANVLTF.

This clone has a handful of counts. The CDR3 is CASSLLPEGTEAFF. Written as DNA, the CDR3 is TGCGCCAGCAGCTTGTTGCCGGAGGGCACTGAAGCTTTCTTT. This chain links TRBV5-1 with TRBJ1-1; unclear D gene. This CDR3 contains 14 residues. The V gene's germline CDR1 is SGHRS and CDR2 YFSETQ. V lost 1 base to trimming and J lost 4 bases, with 11 bases between them.

The chain combines TRBV6-5 with TRBJ1-2; perhaps TRBD1 as D (5 bases). The V gene's germline CDR1 is MNHEY and CDR2 SVGAGI. V lost 3 bases, J lost 3 bases, and 8 bases lay in between. The CDR3 is 13 amino acids. CDR3 region: CASSYSRDYGYTF. For the CDR3, the DNA is TGTGCCAGCAGTTATTCCAGGGACTATGGCTACACCTTC.

The count of this clone is one. The CDR3 nucleotides are TGTGCCAGCAGTGAGATCAGGGCCTACGAGCAGTACTTC. Protein: CASSEIRAYEQYF. The chain carries TRBV2 and TRBJ2-7; a possible D gene is TRBD1 (5 bases). Trimming removed 3 bases from V and 2 bases from J, with 8 bases in between. This CDR3 has 13 residues. In germline, CDR1 is SNHLY, CDR2 FYNNEI.

Concerning this clone itself: This same CDR3 is encoded by further DNA sequences in the sample. V gene TRBV29-1 combines with J gene TRBJ1-1; 7 bases fit TRBD1. The J segment lost 0 bases and the V segment lost 6 bases, leaving 1 base of the junction unmatched. The CDR3 extends over 12 amino acids. Per the germline V gene, CDR1 is SQVTM and CDR2 is ANQGSEA. This CDR3 reads CSVQGMNTEAFF. CDR3 sequence (DNA): TGCAGCGTACAGGGGATGAACACTGAAGCTTTCTTT.

This clone has just a few counts. The genes are TRBV30 and TRBJ2-2; perhaps TRBD1 as D (5 bases). Deletions cut 3 bases from V and 8 bases from J, with 13 bases between. The CDR3 contains 13 residues. CDR1 is GTSNPN and CDR2 is SVGIG in the germline V gene (reference sequence). In DNA form, the CDR3 reads TGTGCCTGGAGCCGACAAGGGGCTGGGGAGCTGTTTTTT. This sequence encodes CAWSRQGAGELFF.

This clone was detected only a few times. The chain combines TRBV11-3 with TRBJ2-1; D may be TRBD1 (6 bases). The CDR3 spans 15 residues. The germline V gene has CDR1 SGHNT and CDR2 YENEEA. Trimming left V 5 bases short and J 4 bases short, with 15 bases between. This CDR3 reads CASSTTGRLYNEQFF. The CDR3 DNA follows: TGTGCCAGCAGCACTACAGGGCGCCTTTACAATGAGCAGTTCTTC. The whole variable domain, filled in from reference TRBV11-3 and TRBJ2-1, reads EAGVVQSPRYKIIEKKQPVAFWCNPISGHNTLYWYLQNLGQGPELLIRYENEEAVDDSQLPKDRFSAERLKGVDSTLKIQPAELGDSAVYLCASSTTGRLYNEQFFGPGTRLTVL.

The chain couples TRBV18 to TRBJ2-5; D unresolved. The DNA end favors TRBJ2-7, so the J call may be wrong. In germline, CDR1 is KGHSH, CDR2 LQKENI. The CDR3 is 13 residues long. CDR3 in amino acids: CASSPPDRYEQYF. The CDR3 region has the DNA TGTGCCAGCTCCCCTCCCGATCGCTACGAGCAGTACTTC.

The J gene is TRBJ2-5, the V gene TRBV5-1; D gene uncertain. Per germline, CDR1 SGHRS and CDR2 YFSETQ. This CDR3 is 15 amino acids long. V gave up 2 bases and J gave up 2 bases, with 13 bases separating them. DNA for the CDR3: TGCGCCAGCAGCTTACAAGGACGTCGGCAAGAGACCCAGTACTTC. This gives the protein CASSLQGRRQETQYF.

This clone was seen only once. The rearrangement uses TRBV9 and TRBJ2-5; 7 bases align to TRBD1. Germline values: CDR1 SGDLS, CDR2 YYNGEE. CDR3 length: 15 amino acids. The ends lost 4 bases at V and 3 bases at J; junction bases unmatched: 9. CDR3 coding DNA: TGTGCCAGCAGCCCGGGACAGAGGAAAGAAGAGACCCAGTACTTC. Translation: CASSPGQRKEETQYF. Looking up the rest from reference TRBV9 and TRBJ2-5 gives the full variable domain: DSGVTQTPKHLITATGQRVTLRCSPRSGDLSVYWYQQSLDQGLQFLIQYYNGEERAKGNILERFSAQQFPDLHSELNLSSLELGDSALYFCASSPGQRKEETQYFGPGTRLLVL.

In its sample, this clone was seen a few times. This rearrangement joins TRBV4-3 to TRBJ2-2; either TRBD1 or TRBD2 may fit D (6 bases each). V gave up 5 bases and J gave up 5 bases, with 18 bases separating them. This CDR3 contains 16 residues. The V gene's germline CDR1 is LGHNA and CDR2 YSLEER. The CDR3 is CASSSRSGALTGELFF. The CDR3 DNA reads TGCGCCAGCAGCTCACGCTCGGGGGCGCTTACCGGGGAGCTGTTTTTT.